Each of the 21 T cell receptor beta chains below was sequenced from the same sample in a study of cytomegalovirus exposure and HLA in healthy donors (dated by TCRdb to about 2017). The protocol used for the library was the immunoSEQ multiplex PCR assay. The multiplex PCR relied on a mix of 60 forward primers for TCR Vbeta segments and 13 reverse primers for TCR Jbeta segments. TCRdb mirrors the immuneACCESS table, restricted to in-frame sequences. Some clones are absent from its copies; in checked studies, under half trace to an unresolved V gene, and the reason for the others is unknown. The sample records about 240,000 clones, around 81% of which are singletons. Together, the top ten hold 8% of the sample. Material: PBMCs. These receptors all come from a woman aged 55-70 years in good health and CMV-seropositive.

The chain combines TRBV5-1 with TRBJ1-1; 8 bases are shared with TRBD1. Germline V gives CDR1 SGHRS, CDR2 YFSETQ. The length of the CDR3 is 16 residues. V was clipped by 0 bases and J by 4 bases; unmatched bases: 8. The CDR3 loop reads CASSLAQQGVGTEAFF. CDR3 coding DNA: TGCGCCAGCAGCTTGGCGCAACAGGGGGTGGGCACTGAAGCTTTCTTT.

The chain carries TRBV5-3 and TRBJ1-6; possible D gene TRBD1, 6 bases. TRBV5-3 is an ORF for which the function is uncertain. V was cut by 1 base and J by 0 bases, with 11 bases left in between. CDR3 length: 17 amino acids. CDR3 DNA sequence: TGTGCCAGAAGCTTGATTTTGGACAGCTCCTATAATTCACCCCTCCACTTT. This sequence encodes CARSLILDSSYNSPLHF.

This sequence joins TRBV5-8 and TRBJ2-1; the D gene is possibly TRBD2 (5 bases). Looked up from germline, CDR1 is SGHTS and CDR2 is YDEGEE. V lost 0 bases, J lost 2 bases, and 12 bases lay in between. CDR3 length: 16 amino acids. This chain's CDR3 is CASSLETRPPYNEQFF. CDR3 nucleotide sequence: TGTGCCAGCAGCTTGGAAACTAGGCCCCCCTACAATGAGCAGTTCTTC.

The rearrangement links TRBV28 to TRBJ1-5, with D possibly matching TRBD1 (5 bases). The germline V and J ends were trimmed by 6 bases and 9 bases, with 18 bases remaining between them. Germline values: CDR1 MDHEN, CDR2 SYDVKM. The CDR3 totals 14 residues. DNA for the CDR3: TGTGCCAGCAGCCTCTTTATAGGGGAGGGGCCCCAGCATTTT. This translates into CASSLFIGEGPQHF.

The sample holds a few counts of this clone. This chain links TRBV4-2 with TRBJ2-7; D unclear. V was shortened by 4 bases and J by 5 bases, with 21 bases between the two germline ends. The CDR3 totals 16 residues. Germline V gene sequence: CDR1 LGHNA, CDR2 YNFKEQ. CDR3 sequence reads: CASSLTPSTKVDEQYF. CDR3 coding DNA: TGTGCCAGCAGCCTGACACCCTCTACGAAGGTCGACGAGCAGTACTTC.

There are a few counts of this clone. This chain connects TRBV28 to TRBJ1-3; D is uncertain. Per germline, CDR1 MDHEN and CDR2 SYDVKM. V was cut by 7 bases and J by 0 bases, with 7 bases left in between. CDR3 size: 13 residues. CDR3 in amino acids: CASTRSSGNTIYF. The CDR3 coding sequence is TGTGCCAGCACTCGGAGCTCTGGAAACACCATATATTTT. Full variable domain (missing parts from reference TRBV28 and TRBJ1-3): DVKVTQSSRYLVKRTGEKVFLECVQDMDHENMFWYRQDPGLGLRLIYFSYDVKMKEKGDIPEGYSVSREKKERFSLILESASTNQTSMYLCASTRSSGNTIYFGEGSWLTVV.

V gene TRBV18 combines with J gene TRBJ1-1; D unresolved. Trimming cost V 2 bases and J 0 bases, with 10 bases left between them. The CDR3 covers 15 residues. Germline loops: CDR1 KGHSH, CDR2 LQKENI. DNA for the CDR3: TGTGCCAGCTCACCATCCGGGGTGATGAACACTGAAGCTTTCTTT. This encodes CASSPSGVMNTEAFF. Filled out from reference TRBV18 and TRBJ1-1, the complete variable domain reads NAGVMQNPRHLVRRRGQEARLRCSPMKGHSHVYWYRQLPEEGLKFMVYLQKENIIDESGMPKERFSAEFPKEGPSILRIQQVVRGDSAAYFCASSPSGVMNTEAFFGQGTRLTVV.

The J gene is TRBJ2-1, the V gene TRBV28; 9 bases agree with TRBD1. Germline V lookup: CDR1 MDHEN, CDR2 SYDVKM. The trim removed 3 bases at V and 6 bases at J, leaving 6 bases unmatched. The CDR3 extends over 15 amino acids. This CDR3 reads CASSLGDRGSNEQFF. The CDR3 region has the DNA TGTGCCAGCAGTTTGGGAGACAGGGGGAGCAATGAGCAGTTCTTC.

The V and J genes are TRBV7-3 and TRBJ2-1; D is perhaps TRBD1 (5 bases). This CDR3 contains 14 residues. Trimming took 2 bases from V and 9 from J, leaving 14 bases between them. The germline V gene has CDR1 SGHTA and CDR2 FQGTGA. CDR3 in amino acids: CASSLVGVRGEQFF. The DNA for the CDR3 is TGTGCCAGCAGCTTAGTCGGAGTTAGGGGTGAGCAGTTCTTC.

The chain couples TRBV10-3 to TRBJ2-5, with D possibly matching TRBD1 (6 bases). V was clipped by 0 bases and J by 1 base, with 15 bases between them. CDR1 and CDR2 (germline): ENHRY, SYGVKD. The CDR3 covers 17 residues. The CDR3 DNA reads TGTGCCATCAGTGAGTCGGGAATTCAGGGGACCCAAGAGACCCAGTACTTC. Encoded protein: CAISESGIQGTQETQYF.

This chain connects TRBV19 to TRBJ1-1; no reliable D call. Germline lookup yields CDR1 LNHDA and CDR2 SQIVND (reference sequence). This CDR3 is built from 13 residues. The V end was cut by 7 bases, the J end by 4 bases, with 13 bases between. The chain's CDR3 is CASTRFLGTEAFF. Here the CDR3 DNA reads TGTGCCAGTACGAGGTTTCTGGGCACTGAAGCTTTCTTT.

The chain combines TRBV5-1 with TRBJ2-1, with 11 bases that match TRBD2. Germline CDR1 and CDR2: SGHRS and YFSETQ. The length of the CDR3 is 15 residues. V gave up 5 bases and J gave up 7 bases; unmatched junction bases: 8. The CDR3 sequence is CASRPLAGEVNEQFF. For the CDR3, the DNA is TGCGCCAGCAGACCACTAGCGGGAGAAGTTAATGAGCAGTTCTTC.

This clone was seen a handful of times. Other DNA sequences in the sample encode the same CDR3. This chain joins TRBV19 and TRBJ2-2; a possible D gene is TRBD1 (6 bases). The ends were cut back, 1 base at V and 1 base at J, with 7 bases in the middle. This CDR3 has 15 residues. Germline assignment: CDR1 LNHDA and CDR2 SQIVND (reference sequence). The CDR3: CASSIVGGNTGELFF. The CDR3 coding sequence is TGTGCCAGTAGTATAGTAGGGGGGAACACCGGGGAGCTGTTTTTT.

This rearrangement joins TRBV28 to TRBJ1-2; 9 bases match TRBD1. The CDR3 runs to 19 residues. Germline-derived CDR1 and CDR2 are MDHEN and SYDVKM. V lost 8 bases to trimming and J lost 5 bases; unmatched junction nucleotides: 24. The CDR3 loop is CASALPLGTGYGSGYGYTF. CDR3 DNA sequence: TGTGCCAGCGCCCTCCCCTTGGGGACAGGGTACGGTTCGGGGTATGGCTACACCTTC.

This clone appeared a few times. This rearrangement joins TRBV10-3 to TRBJ1-5; D unresolved. Germline V gene data show CDR1 as ENHRY and CDR2 as SYGVKD. V lost 3 bases and J 5 bases, leaving 8 bases between the germline ends. The CDR3 covers 13 residues. The chain's CDR3 is CAISDTPDQPQHF. In DNA, the CDR3 is TGTGCCATCAGTGACACCCCGGATCAGCCCCAGCATTTT.

On this clone itself: One junction end disagrees with the germline gene, perhaps due to a read error. The chain carries TRBV7-7 and TRBJ2-2, with 7 bases identical to TRBD1. This CDR3 contains 14 residues. Looked up from germline, CDR1 is SSHAT and CDR2 is FNYEAQ (reference sequence). CDR3 sequence: CASSLQGKTGELFF. The CDR3 DNA is TGTGCTAGCAGCTTACAGGGGAAAACCGGGGAGCTGTTTTTT.

This chain uses TRBV12-5 with TRBJ2-3; 8 nucleotides match TRBD1. V gave up 1 base and J gave up 4 bases; unmatched junction bases: 4. The CDR3 extends over 15 amino acids. Looked up from germline, CDR1 is LGHNT and CDR2 is FRNRAP. The CDR3 sequence is CASGLGTGRPDTQYF. CDR3 DNA: TGTGCTAGTGGTTTGGGGACAGGGCGCCCAGATACGCAGTATTTT.

CDR3 nucleotides: TGTGCCAGCTCACCGGGGAGCGGAGGGGAGACCCAGTACTTC. It specifies CASSPGSGGETQYF. The V and J genes are TRBV18 and TRBJ2-5, with a tentative D call TRBD2 (6 bases). This CDR3 region has 14 residues. Germline lookup yields CDR1 KGHSH and CDR2 LQKENI. The ends were cut back, 3 bases at V and 5 bases at J, with 13 bases in the middle.

The V gene is TRBV15, the J gene TRBJ1-1, with 11 bases matching TRBD1. Germline loops: CDR1 LNHNV, CDR2 YYDKDF (reference sequence). This CDR3 has 15 residues. J lost 6 bases, V lost 5 bases, and 8 bases had no gene match. This CDR3 is CATSGRGQGDAEAFF. For the CDR3, the DNA is TGTGCCACCAGCGGACGGGGACAGGGGGATGCTGAAGCTTTCTTT.

The chain links TRBV27 to TRBJ1-4; D remains ambiguous. Germline assignment: CDR1 MNHEY and CDR2 SMNVEV (reference sequence). Trimming took off 2 bases at V and 4 bases at J, with 11 bases between the two ends. The CDR3 consists of 15 residues. The chain's CDR3 is CASSLSTAVNEKLFF. The CDR3 nucleotides are TGTGCCAGCAGTTTAAGCACAGCCGTTAATGAAAAACTGTTTTTT.

The V call is TRBV5-1, the J call TRBJ2-7; tentatively, D is TRBD2 (6 bases). CDR3 length: 13 residues. Germline V gene sequence: CDR1 SGHRS, CDR2 YFSETQ. The ends were cut back, 2 bases at V and 7 bases at J, with 13 bases in the middle. The CDR3 region has the DNA TGCGCCAGCAGCTTCGGGAGCCTCCCAGAGCAGTACTTC. Protein product: CASSFGSLPEQYF.